The sequence of this T cell receptor (beta chain) was determined in a study of CD8+CD57+ T cells in acquired aplastic anemia. Study as a whole: Recorded DNA amounts for sorted CD4+ and CD8+ cells had an average of 3.2 ug. General study points: There were roughly 28 CD8+ CDR3 sequences that occurred in both patients and controls.

The template used for profiling TCR beta VDJ and CDR3 was genomic DNA. MiXCR, run by TCRdb on the reads, gives a single entry per CDR3 protein. The sample records hundreds of thousands of distinct CDR3 sequences, about two thirds being singletons. This clonotype showed up just once. Its antigen is unknown. The V end was cut by 6 bases, the J end by 1 base, with 15 bases between. This CDR3 is 15 amino acids long. In germline, CDR1 is MNHNS, CDR2 SASEGT. The sequence was obtained from a human donor in good health, serving as a control. Sequenced input: sorted CD4+, CD8+, or CD8+CD57+ T cells (not recorded which) from PBMCs. This chain uses TRBV6-1 with TRBJ1-1; possible D gene TRBD1, 5 bases. Written as DNA, the CDR3 is TGTGCCAGCAGAGCCCTCAGGGAAGGGAACACTGAAGCTTTCTTT. This encodes CASRALREGNTEAFF.